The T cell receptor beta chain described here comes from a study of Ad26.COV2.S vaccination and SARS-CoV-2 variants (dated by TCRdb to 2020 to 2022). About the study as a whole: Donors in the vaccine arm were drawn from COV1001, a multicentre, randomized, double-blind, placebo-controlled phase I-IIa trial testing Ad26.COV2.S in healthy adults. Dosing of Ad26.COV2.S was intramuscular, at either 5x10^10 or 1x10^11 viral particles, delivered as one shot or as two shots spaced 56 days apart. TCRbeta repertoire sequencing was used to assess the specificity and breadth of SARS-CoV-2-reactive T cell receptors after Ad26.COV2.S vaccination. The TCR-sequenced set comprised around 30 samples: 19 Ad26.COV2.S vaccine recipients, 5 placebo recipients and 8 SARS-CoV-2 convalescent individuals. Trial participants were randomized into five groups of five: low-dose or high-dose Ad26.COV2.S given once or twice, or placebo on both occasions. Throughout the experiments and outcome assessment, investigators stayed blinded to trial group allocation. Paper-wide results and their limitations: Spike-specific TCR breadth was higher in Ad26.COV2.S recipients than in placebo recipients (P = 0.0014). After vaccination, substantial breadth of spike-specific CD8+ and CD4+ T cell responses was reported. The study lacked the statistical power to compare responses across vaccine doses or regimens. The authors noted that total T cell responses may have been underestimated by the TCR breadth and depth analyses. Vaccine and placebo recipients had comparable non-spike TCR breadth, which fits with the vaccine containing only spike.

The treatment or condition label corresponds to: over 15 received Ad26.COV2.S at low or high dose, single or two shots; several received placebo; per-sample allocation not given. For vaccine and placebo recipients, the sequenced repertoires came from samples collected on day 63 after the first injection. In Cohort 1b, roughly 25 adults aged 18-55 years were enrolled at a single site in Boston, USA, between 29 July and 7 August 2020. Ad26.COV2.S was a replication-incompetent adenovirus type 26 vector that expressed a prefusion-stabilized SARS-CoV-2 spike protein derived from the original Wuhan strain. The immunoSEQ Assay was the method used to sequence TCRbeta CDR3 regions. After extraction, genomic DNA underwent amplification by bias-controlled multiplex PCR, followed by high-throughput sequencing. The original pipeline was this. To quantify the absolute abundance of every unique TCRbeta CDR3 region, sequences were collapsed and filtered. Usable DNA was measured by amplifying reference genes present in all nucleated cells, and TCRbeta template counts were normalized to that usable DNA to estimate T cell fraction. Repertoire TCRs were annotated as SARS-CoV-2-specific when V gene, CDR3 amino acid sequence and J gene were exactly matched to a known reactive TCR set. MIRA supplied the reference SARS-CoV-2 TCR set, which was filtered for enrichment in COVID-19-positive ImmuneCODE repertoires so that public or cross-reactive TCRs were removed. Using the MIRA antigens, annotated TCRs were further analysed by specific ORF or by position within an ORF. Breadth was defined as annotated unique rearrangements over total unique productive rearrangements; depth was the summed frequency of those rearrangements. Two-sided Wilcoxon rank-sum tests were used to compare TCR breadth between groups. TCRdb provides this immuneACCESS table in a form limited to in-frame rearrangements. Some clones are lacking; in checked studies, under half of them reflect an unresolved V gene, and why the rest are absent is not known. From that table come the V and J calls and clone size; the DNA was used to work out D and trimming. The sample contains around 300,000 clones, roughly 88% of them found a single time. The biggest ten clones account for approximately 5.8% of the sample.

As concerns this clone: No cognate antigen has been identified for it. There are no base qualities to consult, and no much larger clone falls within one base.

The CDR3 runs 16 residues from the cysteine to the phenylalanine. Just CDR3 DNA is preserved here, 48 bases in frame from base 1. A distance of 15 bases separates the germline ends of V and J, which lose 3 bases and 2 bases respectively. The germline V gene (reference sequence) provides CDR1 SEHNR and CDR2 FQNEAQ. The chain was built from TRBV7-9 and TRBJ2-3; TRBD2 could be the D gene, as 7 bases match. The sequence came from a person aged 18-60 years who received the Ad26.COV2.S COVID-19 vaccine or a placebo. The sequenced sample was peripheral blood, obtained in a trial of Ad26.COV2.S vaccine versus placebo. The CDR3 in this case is CASSLGASGPTDTQYF. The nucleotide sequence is TGTGCCAGCAGCTTGGGGGCTAGCGGTCCCACAGATACGCAGTATTTT. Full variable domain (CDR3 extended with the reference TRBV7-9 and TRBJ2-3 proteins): DTGVSQNPRHKITKRGQNVTFRCDPISEHNRLYWYRQTLGQGPEFLTYFQNEAQLEKSRLLSDRFSAERPKGSFSTLEIQRTEQGDSAMYLCASSLGASGPTDTQYFGPGTRLTVL.